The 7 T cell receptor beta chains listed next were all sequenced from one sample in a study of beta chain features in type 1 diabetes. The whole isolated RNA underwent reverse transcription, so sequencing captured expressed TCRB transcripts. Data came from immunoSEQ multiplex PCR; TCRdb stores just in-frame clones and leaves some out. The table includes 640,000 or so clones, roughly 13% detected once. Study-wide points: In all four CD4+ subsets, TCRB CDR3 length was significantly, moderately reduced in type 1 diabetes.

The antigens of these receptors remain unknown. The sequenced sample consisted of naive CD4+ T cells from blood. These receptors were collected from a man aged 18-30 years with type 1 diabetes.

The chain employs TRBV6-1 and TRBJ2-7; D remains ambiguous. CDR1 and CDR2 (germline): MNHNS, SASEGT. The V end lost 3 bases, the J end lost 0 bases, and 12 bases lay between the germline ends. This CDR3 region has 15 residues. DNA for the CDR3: TGTGCCAGCAGTGAGGGTATCAGGAGCTCCTACGAGCAGTACTTC. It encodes CASSEGIRSSYEQYF.

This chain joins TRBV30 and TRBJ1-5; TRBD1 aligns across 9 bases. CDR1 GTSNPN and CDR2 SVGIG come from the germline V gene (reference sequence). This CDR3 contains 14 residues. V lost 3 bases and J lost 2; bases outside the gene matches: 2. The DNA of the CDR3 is TGTGCCTGGAGGGGACAGGGAGGCAATCAGCCCCAGCATTTT. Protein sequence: CAWRGQGGNQPQHF.

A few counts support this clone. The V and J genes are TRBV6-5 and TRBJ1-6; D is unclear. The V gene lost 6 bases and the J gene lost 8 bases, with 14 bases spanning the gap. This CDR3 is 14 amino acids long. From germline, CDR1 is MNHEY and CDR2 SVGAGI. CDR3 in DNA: TGTGCCAGCAGCCCCGGGTGGAGGGATTCACCCCTCCACTTT. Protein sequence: CASSPGWRDSPLHF.

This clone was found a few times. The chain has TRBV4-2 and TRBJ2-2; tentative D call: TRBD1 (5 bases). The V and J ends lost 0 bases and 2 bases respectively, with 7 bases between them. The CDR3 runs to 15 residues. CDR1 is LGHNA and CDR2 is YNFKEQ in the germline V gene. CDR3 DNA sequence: TGTGCCAGCAGCCAAGATGGGGCAAACACCGGGGAGCTGTTTTTT. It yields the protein CASSQDGANTGELFF.

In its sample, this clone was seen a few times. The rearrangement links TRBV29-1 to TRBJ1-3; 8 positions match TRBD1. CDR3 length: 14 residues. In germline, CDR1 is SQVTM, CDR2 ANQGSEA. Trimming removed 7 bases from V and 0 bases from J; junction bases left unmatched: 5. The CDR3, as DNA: TGCAGCGCCGGACAGGGCCTCTCTGGAAACACCATATATTTT. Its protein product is CSAGQGLSGNTIYF.

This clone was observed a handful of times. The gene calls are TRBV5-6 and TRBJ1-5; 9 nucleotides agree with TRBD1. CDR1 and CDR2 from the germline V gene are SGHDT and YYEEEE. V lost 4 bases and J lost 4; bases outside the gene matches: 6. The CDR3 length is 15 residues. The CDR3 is CASSGSGTGNQPQHF. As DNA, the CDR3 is TGTGCCAGCAGCGGATCCGGGACAGGGAATCAGCCCCAGCATTTT.

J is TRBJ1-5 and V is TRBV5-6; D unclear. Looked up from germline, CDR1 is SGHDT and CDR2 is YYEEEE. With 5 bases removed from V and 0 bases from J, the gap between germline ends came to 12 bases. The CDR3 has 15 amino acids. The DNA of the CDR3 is TGTGCCAGCAGTTTCGGGTCTTATAGCAATCAGCCCCAGCATTTT. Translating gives CASSFGSYSNQPQHF.